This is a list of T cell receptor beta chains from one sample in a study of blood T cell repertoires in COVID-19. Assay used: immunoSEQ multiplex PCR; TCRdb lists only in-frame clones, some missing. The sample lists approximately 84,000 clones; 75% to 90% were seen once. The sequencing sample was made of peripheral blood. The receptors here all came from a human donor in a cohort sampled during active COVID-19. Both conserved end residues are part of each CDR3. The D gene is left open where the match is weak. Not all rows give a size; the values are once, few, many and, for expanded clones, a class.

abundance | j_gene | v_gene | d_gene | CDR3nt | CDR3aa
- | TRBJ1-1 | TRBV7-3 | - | TGTGCCAGCAGCGCCCAGGTTCGGGGAGGCACTGAAGCTTTCTTT | CASSAQVRGGTEAFF
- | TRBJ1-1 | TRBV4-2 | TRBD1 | TGTGCCAGCAGCCAATCCCCGACAGGGGTGAACACTGAAGCTTTCTTT | CASSQSPTGVNTEAFF
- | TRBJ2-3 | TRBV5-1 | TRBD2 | TGCGCCAGCAGCCCTATAGCGGGAAACACAGATACGCAGTATTTT | CASSPIAGNTDTQYF
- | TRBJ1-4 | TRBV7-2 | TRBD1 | TGTGCCAGCAGCTTAGGGGACAGGGGTAGCGAAAAACTGTTTTTT | CASSLGDRGSEKLFF
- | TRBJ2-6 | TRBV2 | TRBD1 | TGTGCCAGCAGGTGGGACAGGGCAAAACCCTCTGGGGCCAACGTCCTGACTTTC | CASRWDRAKPSGANVLTF
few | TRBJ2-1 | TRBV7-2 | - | TGTGCCAGCAGCCCGAGACAGTTCTCCTACAATGAGCAGTTCTTC | CASSPRQFSYNEQFF
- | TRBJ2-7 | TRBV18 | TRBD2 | TGTGCCAGCTCACCACTCTTAGCGGGGGACTCCTACGAGCAGTACTTC | CASSPLLAGDSYEQYF
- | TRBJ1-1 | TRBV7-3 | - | TGTGCCAGCAGCTTAGCGGCGGAGAACACTGAAGCTTTCTTT | CASSLAAENTEAFF
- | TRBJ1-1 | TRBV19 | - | TGTGCCAGTAGTACCGTAATGAACACTGAAGCTTTCTTT | CASSTVMNTEAFF
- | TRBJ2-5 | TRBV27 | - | TGTGCCAGCAGTTTAATGGGGCCGGGAGAGACCCAGTACTTC | CASSLMGPGETQYF
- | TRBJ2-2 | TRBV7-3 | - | TGTGCCAGCAGCCCAACGGGTCCCGGGGAGCTGTTTTTT | CASSPTGPGELFF
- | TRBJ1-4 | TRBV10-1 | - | TGCGCCAGCAGTCTCGGCAGGGATAACGAAAAACTGTTTTTT | CASSLGRDNEKLFF
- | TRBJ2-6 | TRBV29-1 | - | TGCAGCGTTGAGAATAGTTACGGGGCCAACGTCCTGACTTTC | CSVENSYGANVLTF
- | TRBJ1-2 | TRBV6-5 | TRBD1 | TGTGCCAGCAGTTCTCCGGGACAGGCCACTAACTATGGCTACACCTTC | CASSSPGQATNYGYTF
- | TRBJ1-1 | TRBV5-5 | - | TGTGCCAGCAGCGTGACAGATTCGAACACTGAAGCTTTCTTT | CASSVTDSNTEAFF
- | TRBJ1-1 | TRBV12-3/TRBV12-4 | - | TGTGCCAGCAGTTTTTACAGGAACACTGAAGCTTTCTTT | CASSFYRNTEAFF
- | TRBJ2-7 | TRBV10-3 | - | TGTGCCATCAGTGAACGGGGGGCCACCTACGAGCAGTACTTC | CAISERGATYEQYF
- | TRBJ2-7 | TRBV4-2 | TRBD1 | TGTGCCAGCAGCCGAACGACAGGGCCGGGCTACGAGCAGTACTTC | CASSRTTGPGYEQYF
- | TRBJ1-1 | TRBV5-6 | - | TGTGCCAGCATCCGATGGAGGCCCGGGACTGAAGCTTTCTTT | CASIRWRPGTEAFF
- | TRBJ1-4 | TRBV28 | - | TGTGCCAGCAGTTTCTGGCAGGGAACGGCTAATGAAAAACTGTTTTTT | CASSFWQGTANEKLFF
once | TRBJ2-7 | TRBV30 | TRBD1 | TGTGCCTGGGAAGATGGACAGGGCACCTACGAGCAGTACTTC | CAWEDGQGTYEQYF
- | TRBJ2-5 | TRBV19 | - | TGTGCCACCAAGAATTTGGGGGCTGAGACCCAGTACTTC | CATKNLGAETQYF
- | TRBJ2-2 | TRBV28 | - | TGTGCCAGCAGGAGCGCAAACACCGGGGAGCTGTTTTTT | CASRSANTGELFF
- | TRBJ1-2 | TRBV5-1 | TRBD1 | TGCGCCAGCAGCTCCGACGGACAGGGGAATGGCTACACCTTC | CASSSDGQGNGYTF
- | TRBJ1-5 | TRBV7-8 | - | TGTGCCAGCAGCCCAGGGGTCCTTCCGGGCAATCAGCCCCAGCATTTT | CASSPGVLPGNQPQHF
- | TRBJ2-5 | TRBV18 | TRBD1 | TGTGCCAGCTCACCCGGACAGGGGGGACAAGAGACCCAGTACTTC | CASSPGQGGQETQYF
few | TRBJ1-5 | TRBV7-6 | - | TGTGCCAGCAGCTTGAGGATCGGGGATCAGCCCCAGCATTTT | CASSLRIGDQPQHF
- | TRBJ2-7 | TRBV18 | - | TGTGCCAGCTCACCCACAGGGCTGGGCTACGAGCAGTACTTC | CASSPTGLGYEQYF
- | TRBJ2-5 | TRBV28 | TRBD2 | TGTGCCAGCAGACCTAGCGGGAGCGTGGAGACCCAGTACTTC | CASRPSGSVETQYF
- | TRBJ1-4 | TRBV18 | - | TGTGCCAGCTCACTCGACGTCGCGGGCGAAAAACTGTTTTTT | CASSLDVAGEKLFF
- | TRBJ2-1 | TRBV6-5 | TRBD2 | TGTGCCAGCAGTATGATAGCGGGAGGTGCCAATGAGCAGTTCTTC | CASSMIAGGANEQFF
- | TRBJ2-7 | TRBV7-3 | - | TGTGCCAGCAGCTTAAAAGGGGGCTCCCGGAGCGGGGGCCCCTACGAGCAGTACTTC | CASSLKGGSRSGGPYEQYF
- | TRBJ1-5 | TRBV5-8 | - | TGTGCCAGCAGCTACAGGAGCAATCAGCCCCAGCATTTT | CASSYRSNQPQHF
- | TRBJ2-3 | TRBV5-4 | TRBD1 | TGTGCCAGCAGCTTTGACAGGGGGCCCACAGATACGCAGTATTTT | CASSFDRGPTDTQYF
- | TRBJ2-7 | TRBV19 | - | TGTGCCAGTAGTCCTGGACTGGTATACGAGCAGTACTTC | CASSPGLVYEQYF
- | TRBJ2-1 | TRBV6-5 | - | TGTGCCAGCAGTTACTCAACGGGAAATGAGCAGTTCTTC | CASSYSTGNEQFF
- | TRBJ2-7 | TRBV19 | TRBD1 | TGTGCCAGTAGTAAGGGACAGGGGAACTCCTACGAGCAGTACTTC | CASSKGQGNSYEQYF
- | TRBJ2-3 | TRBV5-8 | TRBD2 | TGTGCCAGCAGCTTGGCACTTAGCGGGAGGGCCAGCCGCGACACGCAGTATTTT | CASSLALSGRASRDTQYF
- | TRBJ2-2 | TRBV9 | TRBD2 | TGTGCCAGCAGCGTAGGGGCTAGCGGCGACACCGGGGAGCTGTTTTTT | CASSVGASGDTGELFF
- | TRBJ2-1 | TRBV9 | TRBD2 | TGTGCCAGCAGCCTACTAGCGGGTTTTGCCTACAATGAGCAGTTCTTC | CASSLLAGFAYNEQFF
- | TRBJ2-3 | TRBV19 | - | TGTGCCAGTAGTATGCGGTCAGCCACGCAGTATTTT | CASSMRSATQYF
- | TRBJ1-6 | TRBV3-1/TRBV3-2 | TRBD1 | TGTGCCAGCAGCCCAGCCGGGACAGGGAATAATTCACCCCTCCACTTT | CASSPAGTGNNSPLHF
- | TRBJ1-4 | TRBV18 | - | TGTGCCAGCTCACCACCATCCAGGGCTGGGGAAAAACTGTTTTTT | CASSPPSRAGEKLFF
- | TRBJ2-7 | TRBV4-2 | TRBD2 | TGTGCCAGCAGCCAAGATTCGAGCGGGGCCTACGAGCAGTACTTC | CASSQDSSGAYEQYF
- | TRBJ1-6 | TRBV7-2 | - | TGTGCCAGCAGCTCAAGCGGGGTTGTCGGTTCACCCCTCCACTTT | CASSSSGVVGSPLHF
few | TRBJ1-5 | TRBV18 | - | TGTGCCAGCCAACAGGGATCCAATCAGCCCCAGCATTTT | CASQQGSNQPQHF
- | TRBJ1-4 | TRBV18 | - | TGTGCCAGCTCACCCCAGGCTAATGAAAAACTGTTTTTT | CASSPQANEKLFF
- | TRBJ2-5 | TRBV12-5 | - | TGTGCTAGTGGTTTGACATCAGGGGATCAAGAGACCCAGTACTTC | CASGLTSGDQETQYF